This T cell receptor (beta chain) is from a study of cytomegalovirus exposure and HLA in healthy donors. Turning to the study itself: Clustering assigned 81% of the approximately 400 genotyped donors to the Caucasian-associated ancestry cluster.

With 60 Vbeta and 13 Jbeta primers, the PCR was carried out. Sequenced by immunoSEQ multiplex PCR; TCRdb stores in-frame clones only, minus some. This sample yields 65,000 or so clones, of which 70% to 80% are seen a single time; around 3% belongs to the top ten. Findings and caveats of the study: Later on, an analysis tied about 17,000 TCR beta sequences to HLA alleles at 0.05 false discovery rate.

The CDR3 runs 17 residues. Germline lookup yields CDR1 MDHEN and CDR2 SYDVKM. V lost 2 bases and J lost 0; bases outside the gene matches: 7. Details on this clone: Its matching antigen is unknown.

The chain links TRBV28 to TRBJ1-2; 9 nucleotides agree with TRBD1. This sequence was found in a girl between 10 and 17 years old in good health and CMV-seropositive. The sample taken for sequencing was PBMCs. CDR3 amino acids: CASSLRGTGTTNYGYTF. Written as DNA, the CDR3 is TGTGCCAGCAGTTTACGGGGGACAGGGACAACTAACTATGGCTACACCTTC.